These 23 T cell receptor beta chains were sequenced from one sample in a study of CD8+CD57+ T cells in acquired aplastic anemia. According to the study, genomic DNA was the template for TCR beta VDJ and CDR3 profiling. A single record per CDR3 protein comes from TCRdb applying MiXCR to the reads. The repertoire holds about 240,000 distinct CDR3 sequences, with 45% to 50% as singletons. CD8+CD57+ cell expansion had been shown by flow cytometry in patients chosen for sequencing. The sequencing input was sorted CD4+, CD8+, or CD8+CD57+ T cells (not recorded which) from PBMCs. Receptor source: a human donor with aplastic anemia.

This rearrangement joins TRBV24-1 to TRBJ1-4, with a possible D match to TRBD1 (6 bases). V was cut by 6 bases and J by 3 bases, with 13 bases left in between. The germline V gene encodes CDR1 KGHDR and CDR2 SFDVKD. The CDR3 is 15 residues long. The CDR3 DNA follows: TGTGCCACCAGTACCCGGACAGCCCCTAATGAAAAACTGTTTTTT. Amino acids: CATSTRTAPNEKLFF.

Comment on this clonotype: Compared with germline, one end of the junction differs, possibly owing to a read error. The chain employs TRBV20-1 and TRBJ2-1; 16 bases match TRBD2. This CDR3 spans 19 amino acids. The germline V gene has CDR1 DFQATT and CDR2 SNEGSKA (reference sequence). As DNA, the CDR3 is TGCAGTGCTAGAGAGAGGGGGGGGGGACTAGCGGGAGGGATCGATGAGCGGTTCTTC. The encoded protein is CSARERGGGLAGGIDERFF.

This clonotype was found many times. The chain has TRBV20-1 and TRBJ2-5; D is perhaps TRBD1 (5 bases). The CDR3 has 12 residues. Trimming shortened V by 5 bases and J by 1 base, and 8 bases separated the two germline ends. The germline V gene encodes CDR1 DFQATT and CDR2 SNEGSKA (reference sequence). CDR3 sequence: CSAQTVQETQYF. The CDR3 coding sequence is TGCAGTGCTCAGACAGTCCAAGAGACCCAGTACTTC.

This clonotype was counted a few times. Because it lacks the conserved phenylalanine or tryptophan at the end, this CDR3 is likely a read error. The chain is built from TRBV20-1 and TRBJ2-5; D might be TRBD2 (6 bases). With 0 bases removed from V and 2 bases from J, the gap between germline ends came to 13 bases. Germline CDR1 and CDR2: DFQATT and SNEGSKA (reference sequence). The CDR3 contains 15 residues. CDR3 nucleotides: TGCAGTGCTAGAGATCGGCGCGGGGAGCAAGAGACCCAGTACCCC. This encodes CSARDRRGEQETQYP.

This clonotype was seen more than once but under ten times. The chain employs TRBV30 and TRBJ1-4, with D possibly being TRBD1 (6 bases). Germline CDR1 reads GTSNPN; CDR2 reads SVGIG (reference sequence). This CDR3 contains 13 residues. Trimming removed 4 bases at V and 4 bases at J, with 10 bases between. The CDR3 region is CAWTGQLNEKLFF. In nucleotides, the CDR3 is TGTGCCTGGACCGGACAGCTTAATGAAAAACTGTTTTTT.

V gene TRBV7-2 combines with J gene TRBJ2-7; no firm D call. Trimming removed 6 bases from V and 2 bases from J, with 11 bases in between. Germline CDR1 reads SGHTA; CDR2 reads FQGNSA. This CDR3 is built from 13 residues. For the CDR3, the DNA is TGTGCCAGCAGTGGGCGAATGACCTACGAGCAGTACTTC. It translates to CASSGRMTYEQYF. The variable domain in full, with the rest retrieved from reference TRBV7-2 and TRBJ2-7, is GAGVSQSPSNKVTEKGKDVELRCDPISGHTALYWYRQSLGQGLEFLIYFQGNSAPDKSGLPSDRFSAERTGGSVSTLTIQRTQQEDSAVYLCASSGRMTYEQYFGPGTRLTVT.

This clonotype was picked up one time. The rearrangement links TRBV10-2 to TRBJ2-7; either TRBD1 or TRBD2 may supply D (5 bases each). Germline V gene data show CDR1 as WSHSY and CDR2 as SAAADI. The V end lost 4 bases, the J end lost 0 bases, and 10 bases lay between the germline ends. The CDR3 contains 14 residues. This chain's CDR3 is CASSGRTYSYEQYF. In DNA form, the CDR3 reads TGCGCCAGCAGTGGGAGGACATACTCCTACGAGCAGTACTTC.

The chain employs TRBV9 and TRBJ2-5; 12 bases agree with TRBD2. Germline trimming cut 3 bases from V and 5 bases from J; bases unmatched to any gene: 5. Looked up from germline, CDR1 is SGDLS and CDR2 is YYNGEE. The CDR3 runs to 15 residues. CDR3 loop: CASSGLAGGKETQYF. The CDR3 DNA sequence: TGTGCCAGCAGCGGCCTAGCGGGGGGGAAGGAGACCCAGTACTTC.

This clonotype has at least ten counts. The CDR3 DNA is TGTGCCAGCAGCTTGAGAACCGGGACTAGCTCCTACGAGCAGTACTTC. It encodes CASSLRTGTSSYEQYF. This sequence joins TRBV7-9 and TRBJ2-7, with 8 bases lining up with TRBD2. Germline V gene lookup returns CDR1 SEHNR and CDR2 FQNEAQ (reference sequence). The junction had 7 bases not matched to a gene; V was cut back by 3 bases and J by 0 bases. This CDR3 is built from 16 residues.

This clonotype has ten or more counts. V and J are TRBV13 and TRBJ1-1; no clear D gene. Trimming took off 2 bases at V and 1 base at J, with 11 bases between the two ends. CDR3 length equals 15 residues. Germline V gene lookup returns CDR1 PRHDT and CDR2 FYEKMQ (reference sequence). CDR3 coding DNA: TGTGCCAGCAGCTTAAGGAGGGTCGGGAACACTGAAGCTTTCTTT. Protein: CASSLRRVGNTEAFF.

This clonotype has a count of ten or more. The CDR3 region is CASSLGDSNYEQYF. CDR3 bases: TGTGCCAGCAGTTTAGGAGACAGCAACTACGAGCAGTACTTC. The chain joins TRBV27 to TRBJ2-7, with D perhaps TRBD1 (5 bases). Germline V lookup: CDR1 MNHEY, CDR2 SMNVEV (reference sequence). Trimming removed 2 bases at V and 3 bases at J, with 11 bases between. The CDR3 extends over 14 amino acids.

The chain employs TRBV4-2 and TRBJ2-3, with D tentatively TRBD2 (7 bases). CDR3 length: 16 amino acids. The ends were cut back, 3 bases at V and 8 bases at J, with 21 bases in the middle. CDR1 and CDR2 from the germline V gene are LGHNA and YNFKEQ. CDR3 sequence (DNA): TGTGCCAGCAGCCATCCACCAGAGGGGGGGGGCGCTACGCAGTATTTT. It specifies CASSHPPEGGGATQYF.

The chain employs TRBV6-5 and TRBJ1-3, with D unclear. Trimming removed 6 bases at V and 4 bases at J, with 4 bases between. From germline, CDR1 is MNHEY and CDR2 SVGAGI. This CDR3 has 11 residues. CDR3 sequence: CASRTGNTIYF. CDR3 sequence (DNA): TGTGCCAGCAGAACCGGAAACACCATATATTTT.

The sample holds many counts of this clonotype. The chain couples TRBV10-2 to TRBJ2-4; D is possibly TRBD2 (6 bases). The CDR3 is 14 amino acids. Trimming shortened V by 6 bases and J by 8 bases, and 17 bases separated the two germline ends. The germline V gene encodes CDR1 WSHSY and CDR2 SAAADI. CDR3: CASSGRGRRDIQYF. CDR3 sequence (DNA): TGCGCCAGCAGCGGGCGGGGCAGGAGGGACATTCAGTACTTC.

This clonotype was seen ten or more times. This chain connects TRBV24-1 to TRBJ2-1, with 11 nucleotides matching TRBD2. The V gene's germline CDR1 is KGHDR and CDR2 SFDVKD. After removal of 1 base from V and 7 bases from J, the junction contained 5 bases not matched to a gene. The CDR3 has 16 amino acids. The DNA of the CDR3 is TGTGCCACCAGTGATTTCGTAGCGGGAGGGTTTAATGAGCAGTTCTTC. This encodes CATSDFVAGGFNEQFF.

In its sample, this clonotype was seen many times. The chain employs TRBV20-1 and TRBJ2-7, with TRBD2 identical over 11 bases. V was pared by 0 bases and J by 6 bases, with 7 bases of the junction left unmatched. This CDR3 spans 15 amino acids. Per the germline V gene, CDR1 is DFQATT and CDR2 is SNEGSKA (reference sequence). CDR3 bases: TGCAGTGCTAGAGAGGCTAGCGGGAGGAAAGGCGAGCAGTACTTC. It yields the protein CSAREASGRKGEQYF.

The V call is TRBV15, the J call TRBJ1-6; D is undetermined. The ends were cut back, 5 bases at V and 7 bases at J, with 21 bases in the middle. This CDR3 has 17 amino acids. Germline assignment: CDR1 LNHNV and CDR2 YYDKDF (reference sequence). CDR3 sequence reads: CATSQPLQRRKNSPLHF. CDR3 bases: TGTGCCACCAGCCAACCCCTCCAGCGGCGTAAAAATTCACCCCTCCACTTT.

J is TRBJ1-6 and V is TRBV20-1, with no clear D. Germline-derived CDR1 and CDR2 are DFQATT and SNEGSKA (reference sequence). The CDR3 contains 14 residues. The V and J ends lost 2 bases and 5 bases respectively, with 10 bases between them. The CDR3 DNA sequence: TGCAGTGCTAGACCCCCTGCGGATAATTCACCCCTCCACTTT. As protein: CSARPPADNSPLHF.

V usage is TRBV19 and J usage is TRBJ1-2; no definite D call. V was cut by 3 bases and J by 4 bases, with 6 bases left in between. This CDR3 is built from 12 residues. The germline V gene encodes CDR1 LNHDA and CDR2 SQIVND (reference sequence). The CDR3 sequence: CASSMEAYGYTF. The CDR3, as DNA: TGTGCCAGTAGTATGGAAGCCTATGGCTACACCTTC.

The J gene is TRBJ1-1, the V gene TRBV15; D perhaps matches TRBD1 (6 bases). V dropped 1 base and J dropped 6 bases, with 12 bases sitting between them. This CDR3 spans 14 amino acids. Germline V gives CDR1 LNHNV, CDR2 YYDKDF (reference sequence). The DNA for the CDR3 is TGTGCCACCAGCAGAGGGACGGAGGGGGCTGAAGCTTTCTTT. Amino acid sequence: CATSRGTEGAEAFF.

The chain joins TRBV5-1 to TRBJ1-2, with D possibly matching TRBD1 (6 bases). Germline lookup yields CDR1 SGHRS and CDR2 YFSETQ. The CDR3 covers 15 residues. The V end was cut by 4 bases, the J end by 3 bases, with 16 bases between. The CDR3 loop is CASSQGRARDYGYTF. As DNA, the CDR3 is TGCGCCAGCAGCCAGGGGAGGGCCCGGGACTATGGCTACACCTTC.

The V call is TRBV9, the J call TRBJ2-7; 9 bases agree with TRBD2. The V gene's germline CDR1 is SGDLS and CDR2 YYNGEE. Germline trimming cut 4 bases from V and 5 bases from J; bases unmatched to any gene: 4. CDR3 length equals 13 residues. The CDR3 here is CASSPSGEDEQYF. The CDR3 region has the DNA TGTGCCAGCAGCCCTAGCGGGGAAGACGAGCAGTACTTC.

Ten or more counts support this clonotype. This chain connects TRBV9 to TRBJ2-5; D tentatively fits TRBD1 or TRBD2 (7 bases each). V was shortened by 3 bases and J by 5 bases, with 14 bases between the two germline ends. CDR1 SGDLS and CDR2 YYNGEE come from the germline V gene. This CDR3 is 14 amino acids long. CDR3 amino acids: CASSDGGGGETQYF. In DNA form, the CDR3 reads TGTGCCAGCAGCGACGGGGGAGGGGGCGAGACCCAGTACTTC.